This T cell receptor (beta chain) was recovered during a study of T cells in Graves' hyperthyroidism and ophthalmopathy. The CDR3 regions of TCR beta were amplified from RNA transcripts. First-round RT-PCR targeting the TCR CDR3 was performed with the HTBI primer set. MiXCR, applied by TCRdb to the multiplex PCR reads, yields one record per CDR3 protein. The sample records about 500,000 distinct CDR3 sequences, under 15% being singletons. The CDR3 has 14 amino acids. Per the germline V gene, CDR1 is SQVTM and CDR2 is ANQGSEA. V was pared by 7 bases and J by 5 bases, with 18 bases between. The clonotype comes from a woman aged 18 to 35 with Graves' hyperthyroidism. This chain uses TRBV29-1 with TRBJ2-1, with a tentative D call TRBD1 (5 bases). Sequencing input: blood. The CDR3 protein is CSAHSRLGDNEQFF. The DNA for the CDR3 is TGCAGCGCGCATTCACGGCTAGGGGACAATGAGCAGTTCTTC.